What follows are 29 T cell receptor beta chains derived from one specimen sequenced in a study of T cell responses to AZD1222 COVID-19 vaccine. Sequencing used immunoSEQ multiplex PCR; TCRdb keeps in-frame clones, though not all of them. The table has tens of thousands of clones, 85% seen once. Sequences were derived from peripheral blood, sampled on day 0 of AZD1222 vaccination. These receptor sequences come from an adult in good health.

The chain couples TRBV5-6 to TRBJ1-2; unclear D gene. The CDR3 is made up of 13 amino acids. CDR1 is SGHDT, CDR2 YYEEEE, per germline. The V end lost 3 bases, the J end lost 5 bases, and 11 bases lay between the germline ends. CDR3 DNA: TGTGCCAGCAGCTCAACCTCGAATTATGGCTACACCTTC. This translates into CASSSTSNYGYTF.

This clone was detected a few times. The chain is built from TRBV28 and TRBJ1-2; 8 bases match TRBD1. The CDR3 has 13 amino acids. Germline V gene sequence: CDR1 MDHEN, CDR2 SYDVKM. With 5 bases clipped from V and 8 bases from J, the junction kept 7 bases outside the gene matches. The CDR3 region is CASSPQGAVGYTF. The CDR3 region has the DNA TGTGCCAGCAGTCCCCAGGGGGCGGTGGGCTACACCTTC.

This sequence joins TRBV3-1 (or the pseudogene TRBV3-2) and TRBJ2-2; 9 positions match TRBD2. CDR3 length equals 15 residues. Germline-derived CDR1 and CDR2 are LGHDT and YNNKEL (reference sequence). The junction had 4 bases not matched to a gene; V was cut back by 3 bases and J by 5 bases. The CDR3: CASSQAGGRTGELFF. The CDR3 nucleotides read TGTGCCAGCAGCCAGGCGGGGGGGCGAACCGGGGAGCTGTTTTTT.

This clone turned up a few times. This chain joins TRBV7-2 and TRBJ1-4; D gene ambiguous. The V gene's germline CDR1 is SGHTA and CDR2 FQGNSA. The CDR3 has 11 residues. The ends were cut back, 2 bases at V and 10 bases at J, with 5 bases in the middle. The DNA of the CDR3 is TGTGCCAGCAGCTTATTCGGAAAACTGTTTTTT. Translating it yields CASSLFGKLFF.

This chain joins TRBV10-2 and TRBJ2-5; 7 nucleotides line up with TRBD2. The CDR3 spans 14 residues. Germline V gene sequence: CDR1 WSHSY, CDR2 SAAADI. V shed 3 bases, J shed 5 bases, and the junction held 6 bases outside the gene matches. In nucleotides, the CDR3 is TGCGCCAGCAGTGAACCCGCGGGGGTTGAGACCCAGTACTTC. It codes for CASSEPAGVETQYF.

The rearrangement joins TRBV9 to TRBJ1-2; 10 nucleotides agree with TRBD1. The germline gives CDR1 SGDLS, CDR2 YYNGEE. J lost 2 bases, V lost 4 bases, and 2 bases had no gene match. The CDR3 runs to 14 residues. CDR3 DNA: TGTGCCAGCAGCAGGGGACAGGGGAACTATGGCTACACCTTC. It codes for CASSRGQGNYGYTF.

The chain couples TRBV5-1 to TRBJ1-2; D might be TRBD1 (6 bases). V gave up 4 bases and J gave up 2 bases, with 24 bases separating them. This CDR3 comprises 18 residues. The germline CDR1 and CDR2 sequences are SGHRS and YFSETQ. Here the CDR3 reads CASSPGTPNGIPNYGYTF. The CDR3 coding sequence is TGCGCCAGCAGCCCCGGGACACCGAACGGGATACCGAACTATGGCTACACCTTC.

The chain combines TRBV6-5 with TRBJ1-2, with 7 bases fitting TRBD1. The CDR3 has 12 amino acids. Germline loops: CDR1 MNHEY, CDR2 SVGAGI. After removal of 6 bases from V and 7 bases from J, the junction contained 5 bases not matched to a gene. The CDR3 coding sequence is TGTGCCAGCAGGTGGGCAGGGGGTGGCTACACCTTC. It codes for CASRWAGGGYTF.

The chain joins TRBV28 to TRBJ1-5, with 7 positions matching TRBD1. J gave up 4 bases and V 4 bases, and 4 bases lay outside the gene matches. Germline V gene data show CDR1 as MDHEN and CDR2 as SYDVKM. This CDR3 region has 14 residues. CDR3: CASSWDRPNQPQHF. The DNA of the CDR3 is TGTGCCAGCAGTTGGGACAGACCTAATCAGCCCCAGCATTTT.

The J gene is TRBJ1-6, the V gene TRBV27; D possibly corresponds to TRBD1 (5 bases). Germline V gene lookup returns CDR1 MNHEY and CDR2 SMNVEV (reference sequence). V was clipped by 6 bases and J by 6 bases, with 15 bases between them. The CDR3 is 15 residues long. The CDR3 region has the DNA TGTGCCAGCAGACTCACCCGGGGGATTAATTCACCCCTCCACTTT. It codes for CASRLTRGINSPLHF.

The chain uses TRBV5-6 and TRBJ1-6; D is perhaps TRBD1 (6 bases). The CDR3 totals 16 residues. The germline V gene has CDR1 SGHDT and CDR2 YYEEEE. The V and J ends lost 4 bases and 10 bases respectively, with 21 bases between them. The CDR3 region is CASSPLRPGDGSPLHF. Written as DNA, the CDR3 is TGTGCCAGCAGCCCCCTAAGGCCAGGGGACGGGTCACCCCTCCACTTT.

The chain couples TRBV29-1 to TRBJ2-7; no definite D call. The germline V and J ends were trimmed by 5 bases and 2 bases, with 10 bases remaining between them. CDR1 and CDR2 (germline): SQVTM, ANQGSEA. The CDR3 contains 12 residues. This CDR3 reads CSVLVLAYEQYF. CDR3 bases: TGCAGCGTTCTGGTTTTAGCCTACGAGCAGTACTTC.

The chain uses TRBV9 and TRBJ1-1, with unresolved D. CDR1 SGDLS and CDR2 YYNGEE come from the germline V gene. The CDR3 is 14 amino acids. With 3 bases removed from V and 1 base from J, the gap between germline ends came to 10 bases. CDR3 amino acids: CASSESGWNTEAFF. DNA for the CDR3: TGTGCCAGCAGCGAGAGTGGTTGGAACACTGAAGCTTTCTTT.

This chain joins TRBV29-1 and TRBJ1-2; D perhaps matches TRBD1 (6 bases). The CDR3 is 15 amino acids. V lost 3 bases and J lost 1, with 15 bases in between. Germline-derived CDR1 and CDR2 are SQVTM and ANQGSEA. The chain's CDR3 is CSVDTSGDRNYGYTF. The CDR3 DNA reads as TGCAGCGTTGACACCTCAGGGGATCGTAACTATGGCTACACCTTC.

This clone occurred a few times. The chain couples TRBV7-8 to TRBJ1-5; no definite D call. Trimming pared 5 bases from V and 3 bases from J, leaving 14 bases between. CDR3 size: 15 residues. Germline lookup yields CDR1 SGHVS and CDR2 FQNEAQ. CDR3 DNA sequence: TGTGCCAGCAGCCCGTCCCACGGTTACAATCAGCCCCAGCATTTT. Translating it yields CASSPSHGYNQPQHF.

Of note for this clone: One junction end does not reproduce the germline sequence, and a read error may be involved. The chain recombines TRBV7-7 with TRBJ2-3; D is possibly TRBD1 or TRBD2 (6 bases each). CDR3 length equals 15 residues. The germline V gene encodes CDR1 SSHAT and CDR2 FNYEAQ (reference sequence). The CDR3 sequence is CASSRGTPGTDTQYF. DNA for the CDR3: TGTGCTAGCAGCCGGGGGACACCGGGCACAGATACGCAGTATTTT.

V and J are TRBV19 and TRBJ1-3, with D hard to call. Trimming pared 7 bases from V and 0 bases from J, leaving 16 bases between. Germline V gives CDR1 LNHDA, CDR2 SQIVND (reference sequence). This CDR3 has 16 residues. In DNA, the CDR3 is TGTGCCAGTAAACGCGGGTGGGCGAGCTCTGGAAACACCATATATTTT. It translates to CASKRGWASSGNTIYF. Together with reference TRBV19 and TRBJ1-3, the CDR3 gives the full variable domain: DGGITQSPKYLFRKEGQNVTLSCEQNLNHDAMYWYRQDPGQGLRLIYYSQIVNDFQKGDIAEGYSVSREKKESFPLTVTSAQKNPTAFYLCASKRGWASSGNTIYFGEGSWLTVV.

The V and J genes are TRBV19 and TRBJ1-1, with D hard to call. Germline V lookup: CDR1 LNHDA, CDR2 SQIVND (reference sequence). Trimming pared 6 bases from V and 4 bases from J, leaving 15 bases between. This CDR3 has 14 amino acids. CDR3 sequence: CASSHPWDGTEAFF. The CDR3 coding sequence is TGTGCCAGTAGCCACCCCTGGGATGGCACTGAAGCTTTCTTT.

This sequence joins TRBV6-5 and TRBJ1-1; D is ambiguous. The CDR3 is 13 amino acids. Trimming took 0 bases from V and 0 from J, leaving 2 bases between them. Looked up from germline, CDR1 is MNHEY and CDR2 is SVGAGI. The DNA for the CDR3 is TGTGCCAGCAGTTACTCTGTGAACACTGAAGCTTTCTTT. Its translation: CASSYSVNTEAFF.

The chain couples TRBV6-5 to TRBJ1-5, with TRBD1 identical over 8 bases. The length of the CDR3 is 15 residues. V lost 6 bases and J lost 5; bases outside the gene matches: 9. Germline-derived CDR1 and CDR2 are MNHEY and SVGAGI. CDR3 protein: CASRKVQQGDQPQHF. CDR3 nucleotides: TGTGCCAGCAGAAAGGTCCAACAGGGGGATCAGCCCCAGCATTTT.

This chain links TRBV30 with TRBJ2-7; D gene unclear. The CDR3 runs to 11 residues. Per the germline V gene, CDR1 is GTSNPN and CDR2 is SVGIG (reference sequence). Trimming cost V 5 bases and J 3 bases, with 8 bases left between them. The CDR3 is CAWGYGYEQYF. The CDR3 DNA is TGTGCCTGGGGGTACGGCTACGAGCAGTACTTC.

The V call is TRBV6-1, the J call TRBJ1-3; possible D gene TRBD1, 6 bases. Germline loops: CDR1 MNHNS, CDR2 SASEGT. V lost 0 bases and J lost 7, with 10 bases in between. There are 14 residues in the CDR3. CDR3 sequence: CASSEARGGNTIYF. The CDR3 DNA follows: TGTGCCAGCAGTGAAGCGAGGGGGGGGAACACCATATATTTT.

This chain connects TRBV19 to TRBJ2-7, with TRBD1 as a possible D gene (5 bases). Deletions cut 4 bases from V and 3 bases from J, with 13 bases between. CDR1 is LNHDA and CDR2 is SQIVND in the germline V gene (reference sequence). The CDR3 is 14 residues long. The DNA of the CDR3 is TGTGCCAGTAGTAAAGGGGCGACAGTCTACGAGCAGTACTTC. As protein: CASSKGATVYEQYF.

V usage is TRBV19 and J usage is TRBJ2-5; D call uncertain. Trimming left V 2 bases short and J 4 bases short, with 8 bases between. The germline V gene has CDR1 LNHDA and CDR2 SQIVND (reference sequence). CDR3 size: 13 residues. The CDR3: CASSINWGETQYF. The CDR3 DNA sequence: TGTGCCAGTAGTATAAATTGGGGAGAGACCCAGTACTTC.

This rearrangement joins TRBV7-2 to TRBJ2-1; possibly TRBD1 or TRBD2 for D (5 bases each). The V end lost 1 base, the J end lost 5 bases, and 15 bases lay between the germline ends. The CDR3 extends over 16 amino acids. Germline assignment: CDR1 SGHTA and CDR2 FQGNSA. This CDR3 is CASSLGGALGDNEQFF. CDR3 nucleotides: TGTGCCAGCAGCTTAGGAGGGGCTCTGGGAGACAATGAGCAGTTCTTC.

V is TRBV20-1 and J is TRBJ1-1; no reliable D call. Germline values: CDR1 DFQATT, CDR2 SNEGSKA (reference sequence). CDR3 length: 11 residues. V was clipped by 3 bases and J by 8 bases, with 10 bases between them. In DNA form, the CDR3 reads TGCAGTGCTAGTAGGTCCTTGGAAGCTTTCTTT. Its protein product is CSASRSLEAFF.

This clone was counted between two and nine times. V usage is TRBV15 and J usage is TRBJ1-2, with TRBD1 identical over 9 bases. Looked up from germline, CDR1 is LNHNV and CDR2 is YYDKDF (reference sequence). The CDR3 covers 15 residues. The V and J ends lost 1 base and 4 bases, in that order; junction bases with no gene match: 4. The CDR3 loop reads CATSRGGTGPYGYTF. The DNA for the CDR3 is TGTGCCACCAGCAGAGGGGGGACAGGGCCCTATGGCTACACCTTC.

The V gene is TRBV6-5, the J gene TRBJ1-2; no definite D call. V lost 4 bases, J lost 2 bases, and 8 bases lay in between. The CDR3 covers 13 residues. Per the germline V gene, CDR1 is MNHEY and CDR2 is SVGAGI. Written as DNA, the CDR3 is TGTGCCAGCAGTTCTGGCGGGAACTATGGCTACACCTTC. Translated, it gives CASSSGGNYGYTF.

The chain employs TRBV28 and TRBJ1-1; the D gene is possibly TRBD1 (5 bases). Trimming cost V 7 bases and J 1 base, with 13 bases left between them. Germline values: CDR1 MDHEN, CDR2 SYDVKM. This CDR3 comprises 14 residues. Here the CDR3 reads CASKSPGANTEAFF. The CDR3 coding sequence is TGTGCCAGCAAGTCTCCCGGGGCGAACACTGAAGCTTTCTTT.